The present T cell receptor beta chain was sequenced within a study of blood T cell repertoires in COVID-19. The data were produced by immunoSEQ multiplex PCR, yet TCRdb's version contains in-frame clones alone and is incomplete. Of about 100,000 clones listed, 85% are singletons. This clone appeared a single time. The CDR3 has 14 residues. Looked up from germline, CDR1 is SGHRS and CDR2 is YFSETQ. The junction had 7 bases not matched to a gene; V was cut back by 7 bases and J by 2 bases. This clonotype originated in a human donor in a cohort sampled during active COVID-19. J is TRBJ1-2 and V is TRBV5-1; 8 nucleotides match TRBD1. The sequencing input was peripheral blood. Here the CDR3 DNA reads TGCGCCAGCCAAACAGGGACAGGCAACTATGGCTACACCTTC. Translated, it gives CASQTGTGNYGYTF.